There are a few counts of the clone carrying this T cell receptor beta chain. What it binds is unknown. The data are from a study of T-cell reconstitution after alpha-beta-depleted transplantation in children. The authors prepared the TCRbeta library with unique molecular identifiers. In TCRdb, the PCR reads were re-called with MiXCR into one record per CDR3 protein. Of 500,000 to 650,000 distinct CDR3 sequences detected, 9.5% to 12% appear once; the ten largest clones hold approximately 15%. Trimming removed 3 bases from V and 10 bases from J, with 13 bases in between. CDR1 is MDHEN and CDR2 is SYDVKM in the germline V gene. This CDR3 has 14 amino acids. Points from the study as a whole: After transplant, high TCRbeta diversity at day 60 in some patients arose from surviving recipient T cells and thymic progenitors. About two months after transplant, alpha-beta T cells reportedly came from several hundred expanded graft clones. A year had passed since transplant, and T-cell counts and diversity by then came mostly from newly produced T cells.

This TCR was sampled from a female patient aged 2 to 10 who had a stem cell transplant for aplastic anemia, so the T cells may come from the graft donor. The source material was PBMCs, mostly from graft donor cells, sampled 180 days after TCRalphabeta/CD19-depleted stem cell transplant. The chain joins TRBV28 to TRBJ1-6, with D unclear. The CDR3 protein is CASSLVPGGSPLHF. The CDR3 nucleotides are TGTGCCAGCAGTTTGGTGCCCGGAGGGTCACCCCTCCACTTT.